The sequence of this TCR beta chain was determined in a study of blood T cell repertoires in COVID-19. Turning to the study itself: Sources were T cells, B-cell-depleted T cells, or PBMCs; the material itself was cDNA or gDNA.

Measured with immunoSEQ multiplex PCR; TCRdb has only the in-frame clones, and not every one. The sample lists roughly 99,000 clones; around 80% were seen once. This CDR3 is 13 amino acids long. CDR1 is SGHRS, CDR2 YFSETQ, per germline. V shed 3 bases and J 4 bases; nucleotides not matched to a gene: 2. This chain joins TRBV5-1 and TRBJ2-3; TRBD1 matches 7 bases. This clonotype was obtained from a man aged 70-80 years with acute or convalescent COVID-19. Sequencing used peripheral blood. The CDR3, as DNA: TGCGCCAGCAGCTATGGACAGGCAGATACGCAGTATTTT. As protein: CASSYGQADTQYF.